One and the same sample provided the 10 T cell receptor beta chains below, sequenced in a study of immune heterogeneity within non-small cell lung tumors. Multiplex PCR with 32 V and 13 J primers amplified TCR beta CDR3. TCRdb re-called the multiplex PCR reads through MiXCR, storing one row per CDR3 protein. Of 15,000 to 20,000 distinct CDR3 sequences listed, less than 35% are singletons. Bulk tumor genomic DNA, approximately 560 ng per sample, was used as template. Multiple biopsies spaced far apart were taken from each primary tumor during surgery. Patients underwent curative surgery for non-small cell lung cancer (untreated and newly diagnosed). The sequencing sample was made of lung tumor tissue. All receptors come from a middle-aged man with non-small cell lung cancer.

This chain connects TRBV5-4 to TRBJ2-3; the D is unclear. The CDR3 consists of 16 residues. V lost 0 bases to trimming and J lost 3 bases, with 14 bases between them. The germline CDR1 and CDR2 sequences are SGHNT and YYREEE (reference sequence). The CDR3 reads CASSLGGRPMTDTQYF. The CDR3 nucleotides read TGTGCCAGCAGCTTGGGTGGACGGCCTATGACAGATACGCAGTATTTT.

V usage is TRBV9 and J usage is TRBJ2-3, with TRBD2 identical over 7 bases. The trim removed 2 bases at V and 5 bases at J, leaving 17 bases unmatched. This CDR3 is built from 18 residues. Germline V CDR1 and CDR2: SGDLS, YYNGEE. This chain's CDR3 is CASSVEGALGGAKDTQYF. The DNA of the CDR3 is TGTGCCAGCAGCGTGGAGGGAGCACTGGGAGGGGCGAAAGATACGCAGTATTTT.

V and J are TRBV5-1 and TRBJ1-1; a weak D match, TRBD1 (6 bases). The V end lost 3 bases, the J end lost 1 base, and 16 bases lay between the germline ends. The CDR3 spans 16 residues. Germline V gene data show CDR1 as SGHRS and CDR2 as YFSETQ. The DNA of the CDR3 is TGCGCCAGCAGCTGGAATGCACCGGGACAGAACACTGAAGCTTTCTTT. Protein product: CASSWNAPGQNTEAFF.

V gene TRBV19 combines with J gene TRBJ2-3; D gene unclear. The V gene's germline CDR1 is LNHDA and CDR2 SQIVND (reference sequence). The CDR3 sequence is 13 residues long. V was shortened by 5 bases and J by 6 bases, with 12 bases between the two germline ends. The CDR3: CASSPLSPDTQYF. The CDR3 DNA reads as TGTGCCAGTAGTCCCCTTTCGCCGGATACGCAGTATTTT.

This clonotype is medium-sized in the sample. The chain links TRBV12-3 or TRBV12-4 to TRBJ2-3, with 12 positions matching TRBD2. This CDR3 comprises 15 residues. Germline trimming cut 6 bases from V and 5 bases from J; bases unmatched to any gene: 6. CDR3 region: CASSRLAGAGDTQYF. As DNA, the CDR3 is TGTGCCAGCAGCCGACTAGCGGGGGCAGGAGATACGCAGTATTTT.

On this clonotype itself: Possible read error: a much larger clone is one base away. V gene TRBV19 combines with J gene TRBJ1-2; the match to TRBD1 covers 7 bases. The CDR3 is 15 residues long. Germline lookup yields CDR1 LNHDA and CDR2 SQIVND (reference sequence). The CDR3 DNA sequence: TGTGCCAGTAGTATTTCCCCAGGGGGGGCCTATGGCTACAACTTC. It translates to CASSISPGGAYGYNF.

A note on this clonotype: A read error may be the cause here, since a much bigger clone is one base away. The chain recombines TRBV6-2 or TRBV6-3 with TRBJ2-7, with D possibly being TRBD1 (5 bases). The CDR3 totals 14 residues. Germline lookup yields CDR1 MNHEY and CDR2 SVGEGT. V lost 8 bases and J lost 0, with 14 bases in between. The DNA of the CDR3 is TGTGCCAGCCGTTCTGGGGCGCTCTCCTACGAGCAGTACTTC. Its protein is CASRSGALSYEQYF.

Remarks on this clonotype: A much larger clone lies one base from this, so it may be a read error. The J gene is TRBJ2-1, the V gene TRBV27; no clear D gene. Trimming removed 10 bases from V and 8 bases from J, with 18 bases in between. The germline V gene encodes CDR1 MNHEY and CDR2 SMNVEV (reference sequence). The CDR3 has 13 amino acids. The CDR3 coding sequence is TGTGCCACCAAAATCCCGACGGCGCATGAGCAGTTCTTC. This encodes CATKIPTAHEQFF.

By sample share, this clonotype is medium-sized (0.01 to 0.1%). This chain joins TRBV15 and TRBJ2-1; D remains ambiguous. CDR3 length: 13 residues. Between the trimmed V and J ends, which lost 0 bases and 7 bases, there was a span of 7 bases. In germline, CDR1 is LNHNV, CDR2 YYDKDF (reference sequence). The chain's CDR3 is CATSRDLRNEQFF. In DNA form, the CDR3 reads TGTGCCACCAGCAGAGATTTAAGGAATGAGCAGTTCTTC.

The chain is built from TRBV29-1 and TRBJ2-5; TRBD1 agrees at 7 bases. CDR3 size: 11 residues. Germline lookup yields CDR1 SQVTM and CDR2 ANQGSEA. This CDR3 is CRGDRQETQYF. In nucleotides, the CDR3 is TGCAGAGGGGACAGACAAGAGACCCAGTACTTC.